These 5 T cell receptor beta chains came from one sample sequenced in a study of blood T cell repertoires in COVID-19. Data came from immunoSEQ multiplex PCR; TCRdb stores just in-frame clones and leaves some out. The sample lists 65,000 to 95,000 clones, 65% to 90% occurring once. Sample: peripheral blood. These receptors were obtained from a woman in her forties or fifties with acute or convalescent COVID-19.

The chain recombines TRBV6-6 with TRBJ2-1; a weak D match, TRBD2 (5 bases). This CDR3 region has 11 residues. Germline CDR1 and CDR2: MNHNY and SVGAGI (reference sequence). The V and J ends lost 2 bases and 9 bases respectively, with 5 bases between them. CDR3 region: CASSYEGEQFF. In DNA form, the CDR3 reads TGTGCCAGCAGTTACGAGGGTGAGCAGTTCTTC.

The chain is built from TRBV25-1 and TRBJ2-7; 7 bases fit TRBD1. Trimming removed 2 bases from V and 4 bases from J; junction bases left unmatched: 5. Germline CDR1 MGHDK, CDR2 SYGVNS. The CDR3 is 14 residues long. The CDR3 protein is CASSEPGTEYEQYF. In DNA form, the CDR3 reads TGTGCCAGCAGTGAACCCGGGACAGAGTACGAGCAGTACTTC.

In DNA, the CDR3 is TGTGCCAGCAGTTTCGGACTAGCGGGGAAGCAGTTCTTC. Amino acids: CASSFGLAGKQFF. The chain combines TRBV28 with TRBJ2-1; 12 bases match TRBD2. The length of the CDR3 is 13 residues. Losses at the gene ends were 3 bases for V and 11 bases for J; bases not matched to a gene: 2. Germline CDR1 MDHEN, CDR2 SYDVKM.

The rearrangement links TRBV28 to TRBJ1-2, with 8 bases lining up with TRBD1. Per germline, CDR1 MDHEN and CDR2 SYDVKM. This CDR3 is 17 amino acids long. J lost 6 bases, V lost 3 bases, and 15 bases had no gene match. The CDR3 is CASSFGSQDRALNGYTF. DNA for the CDR3: TGTGCCAGCAGTTTTGGTTCGCAGGACAGGGCATTAAATGGCTACACCTTC.

The rearrangement joins TRBV28 to TRBJ1-5; D may be TRBD1 (5 bases). Germline-derived CDR1 and CDR2 are MDHEN and SYDVKM. The CDR3 runs 14 residues. Trimming cost V 8 bases and J 1 base, with 12 bases left between them. CDR3 sequence reads: CASLAGGSNQPQHF. CDR3 sequence (DNA): TGTGCCAGCCTCGCCGGGGGGAGCAATCAGCCCCAGCATTTT.